The sequence of this T cell receptor beta chain was determined in a study of blood T cells in healthy people across ages. Study-wide results and limits: Naive CD4+ cells and diversity were both higher in long-lived donors than in aged donors.

The use of a sample-barcoded 5' primer and a J-beta primer mix characterized a second PCR of about 6 to 11 cycles. Using its own MiXCR run on the 5' RACE reads, TCRdb lists one record per CDR3 protein. The sample lists 1.5 million to 2 million distinct CDR3 sequences, 30% to 40% occurring once. The CDR3 covers 14 residues. The germline gives CDR1 SGHDT, CDR2 YYEEEE. The trim removed 4 bases at V and 3 bases at J, leaving 7 bases unmatched. With respect to this clonotype: Its antigen is not known.

This clonotype originated in a human donor in good health. The material sequenced was blood. The rearrangement links TRBV5-6 to TRBJ2-7, with 7 bases identical to TRBD1. CDR3 sequence: CASSTRDRVYEQYF. The CDR3 bases are TGTGCCAGCAGCACTCGGGACAGAGTCTACGAGCAGTACTTC.